This T cell receptor beta chain was captured in a study of T cell repertoires in cytomegalovirus infection. The CDR3 spans 14 residues. Germline-derived CDR1 and CDR2 are SGHTA and FQGNSA. The V gene lost 4 bases and the J gene lost 8 bases, with 17 bases spanning the gap. This clonotype was picked up a small number of times. Antigen specificity is unknown. TCRdb called the reads again in MiXCR, with one record for every CDR3 protein. The sample has fewer than 1,000,000 distinct CDR3 sequences; 30% to 40% are singletons. The source of this sequence is a human donor in good health (CMV status not recorded). Some clones in this sample may be carry-over from other donors' samples. The rearrangement links TRBV7-2 to TRBJ1-2, with a weak D call TRBD1 (5 bases). The source was cultured CD8+ T cells from PBMCs, collected from culture after CMV antigen stimulation. The chain's CDR3 is CASSSPGTELGYTF. As DNA, the CDR3 is TGTGCCAGCAGCTCCCCCGGGACGGAGTTGGGCTACACCTTC.